Listed below are T cell receptor beta chains from one sample, sequenced in a study of shared clonotypes between healthy human individuals. The method was immunoSEQ multiplex PCR; TCRdb's version includes in-frame clones alone and lacks a portion of them. This table holds hundreds of thousands of clones, 77% found once. The sample taken for sequencing was PBMCs. These receptor sequences come from a woman in her thirties or forties in good health. Some clones in this sample may be carry-over from other donors' samples. Each CDR3 is given with its conserved first and last residue. Each record gives: V gene, clone size, J gene, D gene, CDR3 protein, CDR3 DNA. D genes are given only for firm matches. Some rows mark clone size as missing; the rest say once, few, many or name a class of expanded clone.

TRBV10-3,.,TRBJ1-3,.,CAITSSGLRDTIYF,TGTGCCATCACCTCCTCAGGGCTAAGAGACACCATATATTTT
TRBV4-1,.,TRBJ2-6,.,CASSQDRGLLGANVLTF,TGCGCCAGCAGCCAAGATCGGGGCCTTCTCGGGGCCAACGTCCTGACTTTC
TRBV7-3,.,TRBJ2-2,.,CASSLQGSTGELFF,TGTGCCAGCAGCTTACAGGGGAGCACCGGGGAGCTGTTTTTT
TRBV7-3,few,TRBJ1-1,.,CASSLMARGNTEAFF,TGTGCCAGCAGCCTTATGGCCCGGGGGAACACTGAAGCTTTCTTT
TRBV28,.,TRBJ1-5,TRBD1,CASSPRDRVGQPQHF,TGTGCCAGCAGCCCCCGGGACAGGGTAGGTCAGCCCCAGCATTTT
TRBV28,.,TRBJ2-7,.,CASSSMADTPRYF,TGTGCCAGCAGCTCGATGGCGGACACTCCTAGGTACTTC
TRBV6-1,.,TRBJ1-1,TRBD1,CASRTGGMNTEAFF,TGTGCCAGCAGGACAGGGGGGATGAACACTGAAGCTTTCTTT
TRBV12-2,once,TRBJ2-7,.,CASRLVSDRLNEQYF,TGTGCAAGTCGCTTAGTGTCCGACAGGCTAAACGAGCAGTACTTC
TRBV7-2,.,TRBJ2-7,TRBD2,CASSLALAGSSYEQYF,TGTGCCAGCAGCTTAGCCCTAGCGGGGTCCTCCTACGAGCAGTACTTC
TRBV4-1,.,TRBJ1-2,.,CASSQDLVKVNYGYTF,TGCGCCAGCAGCCAAGATCTGGTTAAGGTTAACTATGGCTACACCTTC
TRBV30,.,TRBJ2-7,.,CAWSVRDEQCF,TGTGCCTGGAGTGTAAGGGACGAGCAGTGCTTC
TRBV2,.,TRBJ2-7,TRBD2,CASSAPGRPYEQYF,TGTGCCAGCAGTGCCCCCGGGAGGCCCTACGAGCAGTACTTC
TRBV30,.,TRBJ2-2,TRBD1,CAWNRGGGELFF,TGTGCCTGGAACAGGGGCGGCGGGGAGCTGTTTTTT
TRBV30,.,TRBJ2-7,.,CAWRQLDEQYF,TGTGCCTGGCGGCAACTCGACGAGCAGTACTTC
TRBV7-2,.,TRBJ2-1,TRBD2,CASSFFASGTPSYNEQFF,TGTGCCAGCAGCTTTTTTGCTAGCGGGACACCCTCCTACAATGAGCAGTTCTTC
TRBV7-3,.,TRBJ2-1,.,CASSYRGNNHNEQFF,TGTGCCAGCAGCTACCGGGGGAACAACCACAATGAGCAGTTCTTC
TRBV7-3,.,TRBJ2-2,TRBD1,CASRKTGGRGNTGELFF,TGTGCCAGCAGAAAAACAGGGGGGCGCGGTAACACCGGGGAGCTGTTTTTT
TRBV6-4,many,TRBJ2-6,.,CASSDPGTGANVLTF,TGTGCCAGCAGTGACCCAGGGACTGGGGCCAACGTCCTGACTTTC
TRBV10-1,.,TRBJ2-3,TRBD2,CASSAGREGGTDTQYF,TGCGCCAGCAGTGCCGGGCGGGAGGGAGGTACAGATACGCAGTATTTT
TRBV5-4,.,TRBJ2-3,TRBD1,CASSTGQGDTDTQYF,TGTGCCAGCAGTACGGGACAGGGAGACACAGATACGCAGTATTTT
TRBV5-1,.,TRBJ2-2,TRBD2,CASSFAGETGELFF,TGCGCCAGCAGCTTCGCGGGAGAAACCGGGGAGCTGTTTTTT
TRBV5-4,.,TRBJ1-1,.,CASSLYRNTEAFF,TGTGCCAGCAGCTTGTACAGGAACACTGAAGCTTTCTTT
TRBV2,.,TRBJ1-3,.,CASSDRGNTIYF,TGTGCCAGCAGTGATCGAGGAAACACCATATATTTT
TRBV6-1,.,TRBJ2-1,TRBD2,CASSDSGRHNEQFF,TGTGCCAGCAGTGATAGCGGGAGGCACAATGAGCAGTTCTTC